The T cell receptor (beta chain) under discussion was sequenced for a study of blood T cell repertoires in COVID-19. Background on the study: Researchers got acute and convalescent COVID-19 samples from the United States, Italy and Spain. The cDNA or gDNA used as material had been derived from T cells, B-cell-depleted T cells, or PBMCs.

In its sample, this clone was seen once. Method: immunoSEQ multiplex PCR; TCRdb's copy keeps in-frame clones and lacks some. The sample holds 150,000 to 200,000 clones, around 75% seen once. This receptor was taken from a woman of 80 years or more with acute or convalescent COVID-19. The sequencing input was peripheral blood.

The CDR3 loop is CASSLSGGPSYEQYF. The DNA of the CDR3 is TGTGCCAGCTCACTTAGCGGGGGGCCCTCCTACGAGCAGTACTTC. The chain carries TRBV18 and TRBJ2-7, with 10 bases aligning to TRBD2. Germline assignment: CDR1 KGHSH and CDR2 LQKENI. This CDR3 region has 15 residues. The trim removed 4 bases at V and 0 bases at J, leaving 3 bases unmatched.